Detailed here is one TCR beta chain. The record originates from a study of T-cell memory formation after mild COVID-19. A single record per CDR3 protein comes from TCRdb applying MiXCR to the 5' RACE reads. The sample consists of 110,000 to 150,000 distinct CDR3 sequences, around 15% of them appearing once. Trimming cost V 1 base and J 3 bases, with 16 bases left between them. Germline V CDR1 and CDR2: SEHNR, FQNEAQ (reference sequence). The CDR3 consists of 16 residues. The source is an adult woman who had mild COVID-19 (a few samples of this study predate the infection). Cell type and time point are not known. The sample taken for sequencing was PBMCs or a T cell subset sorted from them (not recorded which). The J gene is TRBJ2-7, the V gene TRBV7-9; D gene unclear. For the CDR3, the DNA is TGTGCCAGCAGCTTAGTTTCGGTTCCTCCCAGCTACGAGCAGTACTTC. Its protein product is CASSLVSVPPSYEQYF.